A selection of T cell receptor beta chains follows, all from one sample in a study of PD-1 blockade in classical Hodgkin lymphoma. Data came from immunoSEQ multiplex PCR; TCRdb stores just in-frame clones and leaves some out. The table shows about 30,000 clones, with 71% occurring only once. The input for sequencing was peripheral blood mononuclear cells (PBMCs), taken before the second cycle of nivolumab. These receptor sequences come from a human donor with classical Hodgkin lymphoma. Each CDR3 is given with its conserved first and last residue. Fields, in order: CDR3 length, J gene, V gene, CDR3 protein.

17	TRBJ2-7	TRBV7-2	CASSLSMADGYSYEQYF
14	TRBJ2-3	TRBV27	CASSLYGAGDTQYF
18	TRBJ1-6	TRBV7-2	CASSLSKESGTIPPPLHF
15	TRBJ1-2	TRBV5-1	CASSLLQSGTNGYTF
14	TRBJ2-3	TRBV7-3	CASSLNRVQDTQYF
15	TRBJ2-1	TRBV30	CAWSAAGGPGNEQFF
14	TRBJ2-7	TRBV7-9	CASSWDRSGDEQYF
17	TRBJ2-5	TRBV11-2	CASSLGVSGGPQETQYF
14	TRBJ2-7	TRBV19	CASSIQGGEYEQYF
15	TRBJ2-3	TRBV7-3	CASSPSGGEVDTQYF
14	TRBJ1-1	TRBV27	CASSLYQGITEAFF
14	TRBJ1-6	TRBV4-1	CASSLNPGGSPLHF
15	TRBJ2-3	TRBV5-6	CASSYWGGVTDTQYF
14	TRBJ1-4	TRBV4-3	CASSQGTSNEKLFF
14	TRBJ2-1	TRBV11-1	CASSLIQSYNEQFF
15	TRBJ2-3	TRBV5-4	CASSRGQGLPDTQYF
14	TRBJ1-3	TRBV30	CAWSVQGAGNTIYF
14	TRBJ1-2	TRBV7-9	CASSLGGTRYGYTF
14	TRBJ2-7	TRBV27	CASSLTGNYYEQYF
12	TRBJ1-4	TRBV10-3	CAISESDEKLFF
13	TRBJ1-4	TRBV27	CASSLWPNEKLFF
14	TRBJ2-7	TRBV28	CASSPPTGIREQYF
15	TRBJ2-2	TRBV6-4	CAAPRGPANTGELFF
15	TRBJ2-2	TRBV9	CASSDSLKNTGELFF
14	TRBJ2-5	TRBV7-7	CASSPGQGAETQYF
15	TRBJ2-7	TRBV28	CASKKPGTGLYEQYF
16	TRBJ2-1	TRBV7-8	CASSLVRGHYYNEQFF
12	TRBJ2-3	TRBV11-2	CASSFVEATQYF
16	TRBJ2-2	TRBV9	CASSVGLAENTGELFF
11	TRBJ2-1	TRBV2	CASSEDFEQFF
14	TRBJ1-1	TRBV4-1	CASSQVGLNTEAFF
14	TRBJ1-1	TRBV5-6	CASSFVVADTEAFF
11	TRBJ2-7	TRBV6-5	CASSTPAGQYF
14	TRBJ2-1	TRBV11-3	CASSFRAGYNEQFF
11	TRBJ1-6	TRBV20-1	CSVKLREALHF
15	TRBJ1-4	TRBV18	CASSPGTVGNEKLFF
16	TRBJ2-7	TRBV27	CASSFGGTISSYEQYF
12	TRBJ1-1	TRBV19	CAVGTGGTEAFF
15	TRBJ1-1	TRBV11-2	CASSLVSWGSTEAFF
18	TRBJ1-1	TRBV4-1	CASSQGSLLGQGYTEAFF
12	TRBJ2-1	TRBV7-2	CASSEQGGEQFF
16	TRBJ1-1	TRBV7-9	CASSQFAGTGHTEAFF
16	TRBJ2-3	TRBV7-3	CASSLMGGGKTDTQYF
14	TRBJ2-5	TRBV5-1	CASSLGNRGETQYF
14	TRBJ2-7	TRBV5-5	CASSLWADSYEQYF
15	TRBJ1-1	TRBV10-3	CAISELQGPITEAFF
16	TRBJ1-1	TRBV18	CASSPSSGAVNTEAFF
15	TRBJ2-5	TRBV7-2	CASNLAGERVETQYF
16	TRBJ2-7	TRBV4-1	CASSQEERGAADEQYF
12	TRBJ2-7	TRBV7-6	CASSPGQQGQYF
17	TRBJ2-5	TRBV5-6	CASSLGGGGAMQETQYF
18	TRBJ2-6	TRBV4-2	CASSSSRVRVSGANVLTF
12	TRBJ2-7	TRBV30	CAAARNSYEQYF
15	TRBJ2-1	TRBV6-1	CAISGPLGFYNEQFF
17	TRBJ1-2	TRBV16	CASSQSIKGPLNYGYTF